This T cell receptor (beta chain) was obtained from a study of molecular identifiers for immune sequencing clone quantification. General study points: Clonotypes surpassing 20 RNA copies contained over 98% of effector molecules, versus under 1% in naive cells.

Bulk TCR library preparation followed previously described methods with listed TCR primers. TCRdb reprocessed the PCR reads with MiXCR, giving one entry per CDR3 protein. The repertoire holds 400,000 to 600,000 distinct CDR3 sequences, less than 30% seen once, with about 0.75% in the top ten. In this sample, this clonotype turned up many times. Its specificity is not known. Naive CD8 T cells were FACS-sorted by CD8+CD4-CCR7+CD45RA+ markers. The clonotype originates from a human donor in good health. Some libraries in this study had Jurkat cell RNA spiked in. The sequencing sample was made of naive CD8+ T cells from blood, with Jurkat cell RNA spiked in. Sample subset: FACS-sorted CD8+CD4-CCR7+CD45RA+ naive T cells.

CDR3 amino acids: CASSSLAATNTGELFF. CDR3 coding DNA: TGTGCCAGCAGTTCGCTAGCGGCTACGAACACCGGGGAGCTGTTTTTT. The J gene is TRBJ2-2, the V gene TRBV12-3 or TRBV12-4, with TRBD2 identical over 7 bases. The CDR3 consists of 16 residues. V was pared by 4 bases and J by 0 bases, with 5 bases of the junction left unmatched.